This entry concerns a single T cell receptor beta chain. Some clones are missing from TCRdb's copy, which holds only in-frame ones; the method was immunoSEQ multiplex PCR. The table includes under 250,000 clones, around 85% detected once. The study drew participants aged about 18 to 90 years from approximately 23 US areas. The entry originates in a study of blood T cell repertoires in COVID-19. Background on the study: Samples came from the United States, Italy and Spain, spanning acute and convalescent COVID-19.

CDR3 length: 12 amino acids. Germline loops: CDR1 GTSNPN, CDR2 SVGIG (reference sequence). V shed 4 bases and J 5 bases; nucleotides not matched to a gene: 4. Sequencing input: PBMCs or T cells enriched from blood (not recorded which). The TCR originated in a woman aged 50 to 60 with acute COVID-19. This chain uses TRBV30 with TRBJ2-7; 8 bases map to TRBD1. The CDR3 loop reads CAWTTGVHEQYF. The CDR3 nucleotides are TGTGCCTGGACGACAGGGGTGCACGAGCAGTACTTC.